The 17 T cell receptor beta chains reported below all come from one sample, sequenced in a study of radiotherapy plus CTLA-4 blockade in lung cancer. TCRdb keeps only in-frame clones here, not all; method: immunoSEQ multiplex PCR. This table has about 49,000 clones, about 72% appearing once. Sequencing was performed on peripheral blood, taken from a patient treated with radiotherapy plus ipilimumab. These receptors originate from a human donor with non-small cell lung cancer who had stable disease on radiotherapy plus ipilimumab.

A few counts support this clone. V and J are TRBV7-2 and TRBJ1-4; D call uncertain. Germline-derived CDR1 and CDR2 are SGHTA and FQGNSA. Trimming stripped 3 bases from V and 10 bases from J, with 9 bases between. This CDR3 is built from 12 residues. Written as DNA, the CDR3 is TGTGCCAGCAGCTTTGACGGCGCAAAACTGTTTTTT. It codes for CASSFDGAKLFF. Filled out from reference TRBV7-2 and TRBJ1-4, the complete variable domain reads GAGVSQSPSNKVTEKGKDVELRCDPISGHTALYWYRQSLGQGLEFLIYFQGNSAPDKSGLPSDRFSAERTGGSVSTLTIQRTQQEDSAVYLCASSFDGAKLFFGSGTQLSVL.

The V and J genes are TRBV5-4 and TRBJ2-5; 9 positions agree with TRBD1. The junction had 10 bases not matched to a gene; V was cut back by 9 bases and J by 4 bases. Germline CDR1 is SGHNT and CDR2 is YYREEE (reference sequence). CDR3 length: 14 residues. The DNA for the CDR3 is TGTGCCACACAGGGGGCTGTTTTAACAGAGACCCAGTACTTC. It specifies CATQGAVLTETQYF.

The V gene is TRBV14, the J gene TRBJ2-5; 8 positions match TRBD1. This CDR3 spans 18 amino acids. The ends lost 2 bases at V and 4 bases at J; junction bases unmatched: 15. Germline V lookup: CDR1 SGHDN, CDR2 FVKESK. The CDR3: CASSQRLTGQGVAETQYF. CDR3 nucleotide sequence: TGTGCCAGCAGCCAACGACTGACCGGACAGGGAGTCGCAGAGACCCAGTACTTC. The whole variable domain, filled in from reference TRBV14 and TRBJ2-5, reads EAGVTQFPSHSVIEKGQTVTLRCDPISGHDNLYWYRRVMGKEIKFLLHFVKESKQDESGMPNNRFLAERTGGTYSTLKVQPAELEDSGVYFCASSQRLTGQGVAETQYFGPGTRLLVL.

This clone was found a few times. The genes are TRBV10-2 and TRBJ2-1; D is perhaps TRBD2 (5 bases). The CDR3 has 13 residues. Trimming left V 6 bases short and J 7 bases short, with 13 bases between. Germline values: CDR1 WSHSY, CDR2 SAAADI. CDR3 residues: CASRDSGENEQFF. CDR3 nucleotide sequence: TGCGCCAGCAGGGACTCTGGGGAAAATGAGCAGTTCTTC.

The table lists this clone with a few counts. The J gene is TRBJ1-3, the V gene TRBV6-5; D is perhaps TRBD1 (6 bases). The CDR3 is 13 residues long. The V end lost 2 bases, the J end lost 5 bases, and 7 bases lay between the germline ends. Germline V lookup: CDR1 MNHEY, CDR2 SVGAGI. CDR3 protein: CASSYGQRNTIYF. CDR3 bases: TGTGCCAGCAGTTACGGACAGAGAAACACCATATATTTT.

The gene calls are TRBV7-2 and TRBJ2-7; no reliable D call. V was cut by 6 bases and J by 6 bases, with 12 bases left in between. Per the germline V gene, CDR1 is SGHTA and CDR2 is FQGNSA. There are 12 residues in the CDR3. CDR3 bases: TGTGCCAGCAGAATACATTCTGGCGAGCAGTACTTC. Its translation is CASRIHSGEQYF.

The chain joins TRBV6-5 to TRBJ2-2; D not resolved. There are 15 residues in the CDR3. The germline V gene encodes CDR1 MNHEY and CDR2 SVGAGI. Trimming shortened V by 2 bases and J by 0 bases, and 7 bases separated the two germline ends. Here the CDR3 DNA reads TGTGCCAGCAGTTACGAGCCAGCGAACACCGGGGAGCTGTTTTTT. It yields the protein CASSYEPANTGELFF.

This chain joins TRBV30 and TRBJ1-3; a possible D gene is TRBD1 (5 bases). Germline lookup yields CDR1 GTSNPN and CDR2 SVGIG (reference sequence). The CDR3 consists of 13 residues. V lost 2 bases and J 7 bases, leaving 12 bases between the germline ends. The CDR3 region is CAWSFGGRNTIYF. CDR3 in DNA: TGTGCCTGGAGTTTCGGGGGAAGGAACACCATATATTTT.

In DNA form, the CDR3 reads TGTGCCATAAGGGACAGCCACCTCTCTGGAAACACCATATATTTT. It encodes CAIRDSHLSGNTIYF. The chain is built from TRBV19 and TRBJ1-3, with 7 bases lining up with TRBD1. Per the germline V gene, CDR1 is LNHDA and CDR2 is SQIVND (reference sequence). This CDR3 contains 15 residues. The V and J ends lost 10 bases and 0 bases, in that order; junction bases with no gene match: 9. The full variable domain, rest sourced from reference TRBV19 and TRBJ1-3, is DGGITQSPKYLFRKEGQNVTLSCEQNLNHDAMYWYRQDPGQGLRLIYYSQIVNDFQKGDIAEGYSVSREKKESFPLTVTSAQKNPTAFYLCAIRDSHLSGNTIYFGEGSWLTVV.

V gene TRBV7-9 combines with J gene TRBJ1-2; D might be TRBD1 (6 bases). The ends were cut back, 6 bases at V and 4 bases at J, with 15 bases in the middle. This CDR3 comprises 14 residues. The germline V gene has CDR1 SEHNR and CDR2 FQNEAQ (reference sequence). CDR3 residues: CASSYPDSFYGYTF. The DNA of the CDR3 is TGTGCCAGCAGTTACCCGGACAGCTTCTATGGCTACACCTTC. Using reference TRBV7-9 and TRBJ1-2 for the parts outside the CDR3, the full variable domain is DTGVSQNPRHKITKRGQNVTFRCDPISEHNRLYWYRQTLGQGPEFLTYFQNEAQLEKSRLLSDRFSAERPKGSFSTLEIQRTEQGDSAMYLCASSYPDSFYGYTFGSGTRLTVV.

The chain recombines TRBV5-1 with TRBJ1-1, with 10 bases lining up with TRBD1. Germline trimming cut 4 bases from V and 4 bases from J; bases unmatched to any gene: 7. The length of the CDR3 is 15 residues. Germline CDR1 SGHRS, CDR2 YFSETQ. The CDR3, as DNA: TGCGCCAGCAGCCCCAAGGGACAGGGGTCCACTGAAGCTTTCTTT. Amino acid sequence: CASSPKGQGSTEAFF.

The chain combines TRBV28 with TRBJ2-6, with 11 positions matching TRBD1. The germline gives CDR1 MDHEN, CDR2 SYDVKM. This CDR3 contains 17 residues. V lost 4 bases, J lost 2 bases, and 4 bases stayed unmatched. The CDR3 protein is CASSSPGQGAGANVLTF. The CDR3, as DNA: TGTGCCAGCAGTTCCCCGGGACAGGGGGCTGGGGCCAACGTCCTGACTTTC.

V usage is TRBV5-1 and J usage is TRBJ1-3; unclear D gene. The CDR3 sequence is 14 residues long. The V gene's germline CDR1 is SGHRS and CDR2 YFSETQ. The germline V and J ends were trimmed by 4 bases and 6 bases, with 14 bases remaining between them. CDR3 bases: TGCGCCAGCAGCCCCACGGGTTTCGTAAACACCATATATTTT. Amino acid sequence: CASSPTGFVNTIYF.

This clone was observed a handful of times. V and J are TRBV5-6 and TRBJ1-1, with a possible D match to TRBD1 (5 bases). With 1 base removed from V and 0 bases from J, the gap between germline ends came to 7 bases. CDR1 is SGHDT, CDR2 YYEEEE, per germline. The CDR3 consists of 14 residues. CDR3 loop: CASSLKGLNTEAFF. The CDR3, as DNA: TGTGCCAGCAGCTTGAAGGGGCTGAACACTGAAGCTTTCTTT.

V usage is TRBV19 and J usage is TRBJ2-5; TRBD2 agrees at 15 bases. V was clipped by 4 bases and J by 6 bases; unmatched bases: 6. The CDR3 covers 16 residues. Germline CDR1 reads LNHDA; CDR2 reads SQIVND (reference sequence). CDR3 region: CASSTGGLAGGKTQYF. CDR3 sequence (DNA): TGTGCCAGTAGTACCGGGGGACTAGCGGGGGGAAAGACCCAGTACTTC. The full variable domain, completed using reference TRBV19 and TRBJ2-5, is DGGITQSPKYLFRKEGQNVTLSCEQNLNHDAMYWYRQDPGQGLRLIYYSQIVNDFQKGDIAEGYSVSREKKESFPLTVTSAQKNPTAFYLCASSTGGLAGGKTQYFGPGTRLLVL.

The V and J genes are TRBV4-2 and TRBJ1-5; D unclear. V shed 0 bases and J shed 1 base, with 7 bases lying between them. Germline CDR1 reads LGHNA; CDR2 reads YNFKEQ. This CDR3 has 15 amino acids. The CDR3 coding sequence is TGTGCCAGCAGCCAAGATCGGGGAAGCAATCAGCCCCAGCATTTT. It translates to CASSQDRGSNQPQHF.

This clone is categorized as medium-sized. The chain joins TRBV28 to TRBJ1-4, with 8 bases identical to TRBD1. CDR1 is MDHEN and CDR2 is SYDVKM in the germline V gene. The CDR3 totals 16 residues. The trim removed 5 bases at V and 7 bases at J, leaving 12 bases unmatched. In DNA, the CDR3 is TGTGCCAGCAGTCCTCGCCCGGACAGGGTTGGTGAAAAACTGTTTTTT. As protein: CASSPRPDRVGEKLFF. Filled out from reference TRBV28 and TRBJ1-4, the complete variable domain reads DVKVTQSSRYLVKRTGEKVFLECVQDMDHENMFWYRQDPGLGLRLIYFSYDVKMKEKGDIPEGYSVSREKKERFSLILESASTNQTSMYLCASSPRPDRVGEKLFFGSGTQLSVL.